Listed here is a single T cell receptor beta chain. Its antigen is still unknown. PCR involved 60 Vbeta and 13 Jbeta primers. Data came from immunoSEQ multiplex PCR; TCRdb stores just in-frame clones and leaves some out. The sample lists fewer than 250,000 clones, roughly 84% occurring once. This specimen comes from a study of cytomegalovirus exposure and HLA in healthy donors. Study-wide findings and caveats: The study labeled 180 or so TCR beta chains cytomegalovirus-associated. An analysis done earlier found most TCR beta V segments productive about 90% or about 30% of the time.

The CDR3 has 14 amino acids. Germline V gene lookup returns CDR1 SGHDT and CDR2 YYEEEE. Trimming pared 7 bases from V and 3 bases from J, leaving 14 bases between. This chain links TRBV5-6 with TRBJ2-1; D unclear. The clonotype was recovered from a girl aged 5-17 years in good health and CMV-seronegative. Sequenced material: PBMCs. CDR3 DNA sequence: TGTGCCAGCCATATCACAGTAAACTACAATGAGCAGTTCTTC. It translates to CASHITVNYNEQFF.